These T cell receptor beta chains were read from a single sample in a study of blood T cell repertoires in COVID-19. Only in-frame clones appear in the TCRdb table, and some are missing; sequencing was by immunoSEQ multiplex PCR. This table has around 250,000 clones, about 90% appearing once. The sequenced sample consisted of PBMCs or T cells enriched from blood (not recorded which). The source of these receptors is a human donor in a cohort exposed to, infected with or recovered from COVID-19 (not recorded which). The donor label of this sample is uncertain. Each CDR3 is given with its conserved first and last residue. Each record gives: D gene, clone size, V gene, J gene, CDR3 DNA, CDR3 protein. A D gene is named only where the DNA matches it firmly. Where a row states a size, it is once, few, many or the class of an expanded clone; other rows omit it.

D gene: -; clone size: -; V gene: TRBV21-1; J gene: TRBJ1-6; CDR3 DNA: TGTGCCAGCAGCAAAGCAGCAGGGGTTAGGTCACCCCTCCACTTT; CDR3 protein: CASSKAAGVRSPLHF
D gene: TRBD2; clone size: -; V gene: TRBV4-1; J gene: TRBJ2-6; CDR3 DNA: TGCGCCAGCAGCCCGGGACTAGCGGGGGGGGCTGGGGCCAACGTCCTGACTTTC; CDR3 protein: CASSPGLAGGAGANVLTF
D gene: TRBD2; clone size: -; V gene: TRBV19; J gene: TRBJ2-5; CDR3 DNA: TGTGCCAGTAGTATAACTAGCGGGGGGGCGGAGACCCAGTACTTC; CDR3 protein: CASSITSGGAETQYF
D gene: -; clone size: -; V gene: TRBV7-9; J gene: TRBJ2-7; CDR3 DNA: TGTGCCAGCCCCTTTTCATCTCCGACGGGCTACGAGCAGTACTTC; CDR3 protein: CASPFSSPTGYEQYF
D gene: -; clone size: -; V gene: TRBV7-3; J gene: TRBJ2-3; CDR3 DNA: TGTGCCAGCAGCTTAAATCGCGTGAGCACAGATACGCAGTATTTT; CDR3 protein: CASSLNRVSTDTQYF
D gene: -; clone size: -; V gene: TRBV19; J gene: TRBJ1-2; CDR3 DNA: TGTGCCAGTAGTATGATAGGGGCTTCGTATGGCTACACCTTC; CDR3 protein: CASSMIGASYGYTF
D gene: TRBD1; clone size: once; V gene: TRBV5-1; J gene: TRBJ1-5; CDR3 DNA: TGCGCCAGCAGGGTTGGGGACAGCAACAATCAGCCCCAGCATTTT; CDR3 protein: CASRVGDSNNQPQHF
D gene: TRBD1; clone size: once; V gene: TRBV2; J gene: TRBJ1-5; CDR3 DNA: TGTGCCAGCATGCCCGGGACAGGGAATCAGCCCCAGCATTTT; CDR3 protein: CASMPGTGNQPQHF
D gene: -; clone size: -; V gene: TRBV11-2; J gene: TRBJ1-6; CDR3 DNA: TGTGCCAGCAGCCCAGGCGGGAGGCGATCCTTGAATTCACCCCTCCACTTT; CDR3 protein: CASSPGGRRSLNSPLHF
D gene: -; clone size: -; V gene: TRBV15; J gene: TRBJ1-5; CDR3 DNA: TGTGCCACCAGCAGAGCAGATTCTAGCAATCAGCCCCAGCATTTT; CDR3 protein: CATSRADSSNQPQHF
D gene: -; clone size: -; V gene: TRBV9; J gene: TRBJ1-4; CDR3 DNA: TGTGCCAGCAGCGACGGATCGGGAAAACTGTTTTTT; CDR3 protein: CASSDGSGKLFF
D gene: TRBD1; clone size: -; V gene: TRBV12-3/TRBV12-4; J gene: TRBJ1-1; CDR3 DNA: TGTGCCAGCAGTACCGGGGGACAGCCCGAAGCTTTCTTT; CDR3 protein: CASSTGGQPEAFF
D gene: TRBD1; clone size: once; V gene: TRBV5-1; J gene: TRBJ1-2; CDR3 DNA: TGCGCCAGAACGGCGGGGACAGGGATTACCTATGGCTACACCTTC; CDR3 protein: CARTAGTGITYGYTF
D gene: TRBD1; clone size: -; V gene: TRBV5-1; J gene: TRBJ1-1; CDR3 DNA: TGCGCCAGCAGCCCCCAGGGACAGGGAAGGACTGAAGCTTTCTTT; CDR3 protein: CASSPQGQGRTEAFF
D gene: -; clone size: -; V gene: TRBV6-5; J gene: TRBJ2-7; CDR3 DNA: TGTGCCAGCAAACCCTACCCCCAGGCCCCCGAGCAGTACTTC; CDR3 protein: CASKPYPQAPEQYF
D gene: -; clone size: -; V gene: TRBV19; J gene: TRBJ1-2; CDR3 DNA: TGTGCCAGTAGTATCGGGGGAGGGTATGGCTACACCTTC; CDR3 protein: CASSIGGGYGYTF
D gene: -; clone size: -; V gene: TRBV4-1; J gene: TRBJ2-1; CDR3 DNA: TGCGCCAGCAGCCTCGCGGGTGTCGGGGATGAGCAGTTCTTC; CDR3 protein: CASSLAGVGDEQFF
D gene: TRBD1; clone size: -; V gene: TRBV10-3; J gene: TRBJ1-1; CDR3 DNA: TGTGCCACCGAAGACAGGGGGACTGAAGCTTTCTTT; CDR3 protein: CATEDRGTEAFF
D gene: -; clone size: -; V gene: TRBV12-3/TRBV12-4; J gene: TRBJ1-2; CDR3 DNA: TGTGCCAGCAGTTCAGGAGGGTACTATGGCTACACCTTC; CDR3 protein: CASSSGGYYGYTF
D gene: -; clone size: once; V gene: TRBV5-4; J gene: TRBJ1-2; CDR3 DNA: TGTGCCAGCAGCTTGCCGGGAAATGATGGCTACACCTTC; CDR3 protein: CASSLPGNDGYTF
D gene: TRBD2; clone size: -; V gene: TRBV6-4; J gene: TRBJ2-1; CDR3 DNA: TGTGCCAGCAGTGGCTGGCGGGGGAGCTCCTACAATGAGCAGTTCTTC; CDR3 protein: CASSGWRGSSYNEQFF
D gene: -; clone size: -; V gene: TRBV3-1/TRBV3-2; J gene: TRBJ2-5; CDR3 DNA: TGTGCCAGCAGCCCGGGACATCAAGAGACCCAGTACTTC; CDR3 protein: CASSPGHQETQYF
D gene: -; clone size: -; V gene: TRBV5-1; J gene: TRBJ2-6; CDR3 DNA: TGCGCCAGCAGCCTCGACACCGGGGCCAACGTCCTGACTTTC; CDR3 protein: CASSLDTGANVLTF
D gene: TRBD1; clone size: -; V gene: TRBV7-3; J gene: TRBJ2-3; CDR3 DNA: TGTGCCAGCAGCACAGACAGGGCCAGCACAGATACGCAGTATTTT; CDR3 protein: CASSTDRASTDTQYF
D gene: TRBD2; clone size: -; V gene: TRBV12-5; J gene: TRBJ2-2; CDR3 DNA: TGTGCTAGTGGTTCGCCGTCGGGGGGGCCGGACACCGGGGAGCTGTTTTTT; CDR3 protein: CASGSPSGGPDTGELFF
D gene: TRBD1; clone size: -; V gene: TRBV4-3; J gene: TRBJ1-1; CDR3 DNA: TGCGCCAGCAGCCAAGGACTGGCCAGGGGGACGAACACTGAAGCTTTCTTT; CDR3 protein: CASSQGLARGTNTEAFF
D gene: TRBD1; clone size: -; V gene: TRBV5-4; J gene: TRBJ2-7; CDR3 DNA: TGTGCCAGCAGCTTATCGACAGGGTTAGCCGAGCAGTACTTC; CDR3 protein: CASSLSTGLAEQYF
D gene: -; clone size: -; V gene: TRBV19; J gene: TRBJ1-2; CDR3 DNA: TGTGCCAGTAGTATAGGTCCGGTGGAGGCAGGCTACACCTTC; CDR3 protein: CASSIGPVEAGYTF